This T cell receptor beta chain was found in a study of T-cell reconstitution after alpha-beta-depleted transplantation in children. Comments on this clonotype: The junction differs from germline at one of its ends, possibly a read error.

CDR3 size: 16 residues. Germline V gene sequence: CDR1 SGHVS, CDR2 FQNEAQ. Preparation of the TCRbeta library used unique molecular identifiers. TCRdb redid the calling of the PCR reads with MiXCR, one entry per CDR3 protein. Of 150,000 to 200,000 distinct CDR3 sequences listed, approximately 10% were seen once; the top ten hold about 13%. The chain carries TRBV7-8 and TRBJ2-1; D ambiguous. The source of this sequence is a boy aged 2 to 10 with acute myeloid leukemia, due to receive a stem cell transplant. Specimen: PBMCs, collected before TCRalphabeta/CD19-depleted stem cell transplant. The CDR3 sequence is CTSSIRVEGLYNEQFF. The CDR3, as DNA: TGTACCAGCAGCATACGCGTTGAAGGGCTCTACAATGAGCAGTTCTTC.